This TCR beta chain was retrieved from a study of CD4 T cells in relation to SARS-CoV-2 and coronaviruses (dated by TCRdb to about 2021). A note on the overall study: HLA restriction was mapped for shared crossreactive spike epitopes using patient-derived lymphoblastoid cell lines. Memory CD4+ T cell crossreactivity between SARS-CoV-2 and common cold coronavirus spike proteins was assessed at the TCR clonotype level in the study. Samples from three pre-COVID donors and the naive versus memory experiments were sequenced with the Adaptive Biotechnologies TCR-sequencing kit; other data were Illumina-based. A different, Illumina-based TCR-beta assay was used to sequence expansion assays from other donors in the study.

V is clipped by 4 bases and J by 2 bases, and the sequence between their germline boundaries is 9 bases long. From the cysteine through the phenylalanine, the CDR3 covers 12 amino acids. The sequence is cut down to CDR3 DNA, 36 bases in frame from base 1. CDR1 GTSNPN and CDR2 SVGIG were looked up in the germline V gene (reference sequence). CD4+ T cells from unexposed donors were collected before the COVID-19 pandemic (2011-2018). Naive and memory CD4+ T cells were separated from cryopreserved PBMCs by CD4 enrichment followed by EasySep naive CD4+ T cell enrichment. Leukapheresis product for the unexposed donors was bought commercially. Ficoll-Paque PLUS gradient centrifugation was used to isolate PBMCs from either whole blood or leukapheresis product. PBMCs were either used fresh in the expansion assay or cryopreserved at -140 degrees C. The QIAamp Micro DNA Kit was used to extract genomic DNA from the CD4+ T cells.

As to this clone: What this receptor recognizes is not known. Base qualities are not at hand, and no much larger clone is one base apart.

DNA from uncultured naive and memory CD4+ T cells underwent immunoSEQ TCR-beta sequencing at deep resolution. Turning to the authors' computational methods: Preprocessing removed nonproductive sequences and CDR3s not starting with C, not ending with F or W, or shorter than 7 amino acids. Cultured and uncultured naive and memory CD4+ repertoires were searched for previously identified spike- and CEF-reactive CDR3s. CDR3 homology was quantified as pairwise Levenshtein distance, calculated with the stringdist R package after three terminal residues were trimmed from each end. Sourced from immuneACCESS, this table was stored by TCRdb with only in-frame sequences that have V and J called. A share of the clones is absent; for the studies checked, an unresolved V gene accounts for under half, and the remainder has no known explanation. The DNA gave D and trimming, while V, J and clone size come from that table. The sample table lists approximately 70,000 clones, approximately 93% of them with a count of one. In total, the top ten clones hold roughly 0.21% of the sample.

Points the paper makes about the study in general: Roughly 64% of donors had memory CD4+ clonotypes that crossrecognized SARS-CoV-2 and at least one common cold coronavirus spike. Because no donor provided both pre-pandemic and post-infection samples, tracing the source of pre-existing responses was limited. Crossreactivity analysis centred on spike protein, so crossreactivity against other viral proteins was not assessed. Small numbers of patients and of tested TCRs limited the study. Significantly weaker SARS-CoV-2-driven expansion was shown by crossreactive clones than by monoreactive clones, consistent with antigenic imprinting. Sequencing of naive versus memory cells indicated that the assay detects memory recall responses, not primary responses primed during culture.

The sample consisted of naive CD4+ T cells from PBMCs. In the paper's terms, the cell subset or site label means: naive CD4+ T cells isolated by negative enrichment. Recombination joined TRBV30 with TRBJ2-7; the D gene is not confidently resolved. This TCR came from a human donor in good health. The DNA sequence is TGTGCCTGGACCGGTAGGACCTACGAGCAGTACTTC. This codes for CAWTGRTYEQYF.